One and the same sample provided the 14 T cell receptor beta chains below, sequenced in a study of blood T cell repertoires in COVID-19. The method was immunoSEQ multiplex PCR; TCRdb's version includes in-frame clones alone and lacks a portion of them. The data hold more than 120,000 clones, with approximately 81% observed a single time. The material sequenced was peripheral blood. Every receptor here comes from a human donor with acute or convalescent COVID-19. The donor label of this sample is uncertain.

This clone occurred a few times. The V and J genes are TRBV6-2 or TRBV6-3 and TRBJ2-7; no clear D. The CDR3 totals 12 residues. Germline assignment: CDR1 MNHEY and CDR2 SVGEGT. CDR3 sequence: CASSSYSHEQYV. The CDR3 region has the DNA TGTGCCAGCAGTTCTTACTCCCACGAGCAGTACGTC.

This clone was observed a single time. The chain carries TRBV7-9 and TRBJ2-1; D is perhaps TRBD1 (6 bases). This CDR3 has 19 amino acids. V shed 5 bases and J shed 2 bases, with 25 bases lying between them. Germline V gives CDR1 SEHNR, CDR2 FQNEAQ (reference sequence). CDR3 sequence: CASSPEGVGWEPAYNEQFF. CDR3 coding DNA: TGTGCCAGCAGCCCCGAGGGGGTCGGGTGGGAGCCTGCCTACAATGAGCAGTTCTTC.

This chain connects TRBV30 to TRBJ1-2, with D possibly matching TRBD1 (6 bases). Trimming removed 0 bases at V and 4 bases at J, with 6 bases between. CDR3 length: 12 amino acids. Germline lookup yields CDR1 GTSNPN and CDR2 SVGIG (reference sequence). CDR3 nucleotide sequence: TGTGCCTGGAGTGTACAGGGCTATGGCTACACCTTC. The encoded protein is CAWSVQGYGYTF.

This chain links TRBV30 with TRBJ2-7; D might be TRBD2 (5 bases). V was shortened by 1 base and J by 7 bases, with 17 bases between the two germline ends. This CDR3 is 14 amino acids long. Looked up from germline, CDR1 is GTSNPN and CDR2 is SVGIG (reference sequence). In DNA form, the CDR3 reads TGTGCCTGGAGTGGTGAGGGTAAGGATTGGGAGCAGTACTTC. This translates into CAWSGEGKDWEQYF.

This clone showed up just once. The chain couples TRBV7-9 to TRBJ1-5, with D possibly being TRBD1 (5 bases). Trimming took 4 bases from V and 0 from J, leaving 10 bases between them. The CDR3 consists of 15 residues. Per the germline V gene, CDR1 is SEHNR and CDR2 is FQNEAQ (reference sequence). The CDR3 here is CASSSGTYSNQPQHF. CDR3 in DNA: TGTGCCAGCAGCTCCGGGACTTATAGCAATCAGCCCCAGCATTTT.

J is TRBJ2-6 and V is TRBV27, with a possible D match to TRBD1 (6 bases). Trimming took off 8 bases at V and 0 bases at J, with 26 bases between the two ends. The CDR3 totals 20 residues. In germline, CDR1 is MNHEY, CDR2 SMNVEV (reference sequence). CDR3 sequence reads: CASQKRGEGQLLSGANVLTF. In DNA form, the CDR3 reads TGTGCCAGCCAAAAGCGTGGTGAGGGACAATTACTCTCTGGGGCCAACGTCCTGACTTTC.

V usage is TRBV7-2 and J usage is TRBJ2-3, with TRBD1 identical over 7 bases. This CDR3 has 14 residues. Germline loops: CDR1 SGHTA, CDR2 FQGNSA. The trim removed 5 bases at V and 4 bases at J, leaving 6 bases unmatched. This CDR3 reads CASSPDRYADTQYF. CDR3 nucleotides: TGTGCCAGCAGCCCGGACAGGTATGCAGATACGCAGTATTTT.

The chain uses TRBV19 and TRBJ1-1, with 10 bases identical to TRBD1. The germline V gene has CDR1 LNHDA and CDR2 SQIVND (reference sequence). The J segment lost 4 bases and the V segment lost 1 base, leaving 3 bases of the junction unmatched. The CDR3 loop spans 15 amino acids. The CDR3, as DNA: TGTGCCAGTAGTATAGGGACAGGGGGGGGCACTGAAGCTTTCTTT. Protein product: CASSIGTGGGTEAFF.

The CDR3 spells CASSTRTGVNTEAFF. CDR3 nucleotides: TGCGCCAGCAGCACAAGGACAGGGGTGAACACTGAAGCTTTCTTT. This chain connects TRBV5-1 to TRBJ1-1; 9 bases align to TRBD1. Unmatched junction bases numbered 4, after V lost 4 bases and J lost 0 bases. Per germline, CDR1 SGHRS and CDR2 YFSETQ. The CDR3 consists of 15 residues.

The chain is built from TRBV4-2 and TRBJ2-1, with 7 nucleotides matching TRBD1. Trimming cost V 1 base and J 8 bases; bases outside gene matches: 8. This CDR3 contains 15 residues. Germline V lookup: CDR1 LGHNA, CDR2 YNFKEQ. The CDR3 is CASSQGTGTVDEQFF. In DNA, the CDR3 is TGTGCCAGCAGCCAAGGTACCGGGACAGTGGATGAGCAGTTCTTC.

This chain links TRBV7-2 with TRBJ1-5; 9 nucleotides agree with TRBD1. The V segment lost 1 base and the J segment 7 bases; nucleotides outside the gene matches: 5. CDR1 and CDR2 (germline): SGHTA, FQGNSA. This CDR3 comprises 15 residues. CDR3 in DNA: TGTGCCAGCAGCTTAGGGGGACAGGGCCGCCAGCCCCAGCATTTT. Its protein is CASSLGGQGRQPQHF.

The V and J genes are TRBV7-2 and TRBJ1-1; D may be TRBD1 (5 bases). V was clipped by 1 base and J by 4 bases, with 19 bases between them. The CDR3 has 17 amino acids. Germline V gene lookup returns CDR1 SGHTA and CDR2 FQGNSA. CDR3 nucleotide sequence: TGTGCCAGCAGCTTAGGGCCCACCGGGGGGGGTGGCACTGAAGCTTTCTTT. It encodes CASSLGPTGGGGTEAFF.

This chain uses TRBV18 with TRBJ2-7; 7 bases fit TRBD2. Germline-derived CDR1 and CDR2 are KGHSH and LQKENI. The CDR3 consists of 15 residues. V shed 2 bases and J 7 bases; nucleotides not matched to a gene: 11. The CDR3 bases are TGTGCCAGCTCACCAGGGGACTACGTGAGGGAAGAGCAGTACGTC. Encoded protein: CASSPGDYVREEQYV.

This rearrangement joins TRBV13 to TRBJ2-7, with 11 bases fitting TRBD2. The V and J ends lost 4 bases and 2 bases, in that order; junction bases with no gene match: 16. The length of the CDR3 is 19 residues. The germline V gene encodes CDR1 PRHDT and CDR2 FYEKMQ (reference sequence). The CDR3 protein is CASSSRPLLAGGRTYEQYF. CDR3 DNA: TGTGCCAGCAGCTCCCGCCCTCTCCTAGCGGGGGGACGTACCTACGAGCAGTACTTC.